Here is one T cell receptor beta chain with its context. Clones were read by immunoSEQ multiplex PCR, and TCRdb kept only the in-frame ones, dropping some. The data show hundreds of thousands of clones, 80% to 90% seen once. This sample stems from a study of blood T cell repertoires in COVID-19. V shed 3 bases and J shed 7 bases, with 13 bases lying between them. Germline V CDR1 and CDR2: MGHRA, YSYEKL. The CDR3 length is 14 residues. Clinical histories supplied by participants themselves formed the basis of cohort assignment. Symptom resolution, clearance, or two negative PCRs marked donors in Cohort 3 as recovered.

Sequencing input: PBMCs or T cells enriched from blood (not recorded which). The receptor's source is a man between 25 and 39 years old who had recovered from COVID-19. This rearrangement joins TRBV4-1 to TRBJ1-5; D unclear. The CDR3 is CASSQLVEPQPQHF. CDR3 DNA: TGCGCCAGCAGCCAGTTGGTCGAGCCCCAGCCCCAGCATTTT.